The clone carrying this T cell receptor (beta chain) was observed once. Trimming removed 5 bases at V and 7 bases at J, with 18 bases between. This CDR3 is built from 15 residues. Germline lookup yields CDR1 SGHNT and CDR2 YENEEA. The data originate from a study of control samples from healthy donors and cancer patients. Libraries were prepared by immunoSEQ multiplex PCR; TCRdb keeps only in-frame clonotypes and omits some of them. Of about 82,000 clones listed, 70% to 90% were seen once; the top ten hold 20%. The specimen was blood. The sequence was collected from a man in his fifties in good health. The chain carries TRBV11-3 and TRBJ2-1; a possible D gene is TRBD1 (6 bases). The CDR3 sequence is CASSHRVVGGNEQFF. The CDR3 nucleotides read TGTGCCAGCAGCCACAGGGTTGTAGGTGGGAATGAGCAGTTCTTC.